This TCR beta chain originates from a study of shared clonotypes between healthy human individuals. Profiling relied on immunoSEQ multiplex PCR, and the TCRdb table lists in-frame clones only, not all of them. The sample carries just over 2,000,000 clones, 85% to 95% recorded once. Trimming removed 0 bases from V and 0 bases from J, with 12 bases in between. The CDR3 has 16 amino acids. The V gene's germline CDR1 is MNHEY and CDR2 SVGAGI. The donors were adults (healthy and HIV-negative) with no recent acute infections or vaccinations. The chain has TRBV6-5 and TRBJ2-7; D is uncertain. The sequenced sample consisted of naive CD4+ T cells sorted from blood. Subset defined: CD45RA+ positively selected. This TCR was sampled from a man aged 18 to 30 in good health. The CDR3 region is CASSYSTQPPSYEQYF. CDR3 sequence (DNA): TGTGCCAGCAGTTACTCTACCCAGCCACCCTCCTACGAGCAGTACTTC.